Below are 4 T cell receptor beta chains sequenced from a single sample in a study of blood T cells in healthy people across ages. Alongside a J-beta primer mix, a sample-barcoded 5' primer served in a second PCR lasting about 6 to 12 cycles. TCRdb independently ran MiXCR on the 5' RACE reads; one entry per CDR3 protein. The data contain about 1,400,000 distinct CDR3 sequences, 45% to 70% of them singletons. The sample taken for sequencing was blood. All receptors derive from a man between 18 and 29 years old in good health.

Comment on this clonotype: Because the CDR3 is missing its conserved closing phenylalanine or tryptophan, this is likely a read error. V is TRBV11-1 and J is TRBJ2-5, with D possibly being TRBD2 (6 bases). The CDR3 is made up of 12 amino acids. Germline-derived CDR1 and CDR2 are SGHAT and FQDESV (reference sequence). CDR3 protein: CAGSSLADEQYL. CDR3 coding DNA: TGTGCCGGCAGCTCATTAGCGGATGAACAGTACTTA.

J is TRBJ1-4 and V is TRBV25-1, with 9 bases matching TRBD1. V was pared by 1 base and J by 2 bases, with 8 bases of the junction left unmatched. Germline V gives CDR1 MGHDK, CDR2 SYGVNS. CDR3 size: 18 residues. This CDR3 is CASSEWGVDRGTNEKLFF. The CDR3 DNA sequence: TGTGCCAGCAGTGAATGGGGGGTCGACAGGGGGACTAATGAAAAACTGTTTTTT.

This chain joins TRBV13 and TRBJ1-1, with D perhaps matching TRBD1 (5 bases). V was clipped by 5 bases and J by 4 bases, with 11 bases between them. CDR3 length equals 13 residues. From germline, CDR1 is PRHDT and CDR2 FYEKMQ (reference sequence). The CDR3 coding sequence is TGTGCCAGCAGCCCCTTACAGGTCACTGAAGCTTTCTTT. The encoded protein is CASSPLQVTEAFF.

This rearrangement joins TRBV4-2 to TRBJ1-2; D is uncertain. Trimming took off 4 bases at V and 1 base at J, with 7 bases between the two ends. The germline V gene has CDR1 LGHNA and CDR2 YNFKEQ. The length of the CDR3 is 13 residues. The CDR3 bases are TGTGCCAGCAGCCGGCACGATAACTATGGCTACACCTTC. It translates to CASSRHDNYGYTF.